This TCR beta chain was found in a study of monozygotic twins with inflammatory bowel disease. Notes on the study in general: Researchers report that IBD patients shared fewer clonotypes with others than healthy twins, especially amid disease activity.

Germline loops: CDR1 MDHEN, CDR2 SYDVKM. This CDR3 is 15 amino acids long. Concerning this clonotype: The antigen remains unidentified.

Using eight separate reactions per sample, the authors generated cDNA. Template-switch reactions added UMIs with a 6-nucleotide sample barcode. TCRalpha and TCRbeta cDNA went through nested PCRs of approximately 17 and 9 cycles, two in total. TCRdb re-called the 5' RACE reads, yielding one record per CDR3 amino acid sequence without DNA. This sample's clone table lists approximately 400,000 distinct CDR3 sequences. This chain joins TRBV28 and TRBJ2-5; TCRdb proposes TRBD2, but this gene call is untestable without DNA. This receptor was taken from a human donor with ulcerative colitis or Crohn's disease, or a healthy co-twin of an affected twin (not recorded which). The specimen was blood. CDR3 protein: CASSLGLAGGETQYF.